The 29 T cell receptor beta chains below were found in one sample sequenced in a study of T cell repertoires in cytomegalovirus infection. TCRdb processed the reads anew with MiXCR; each CDR3 protein has one entry. The data contain around 180,000 distinct CDR3 sequences, about 21% of them singletons. Sequencing was carried out using PBMCs. These receptors all come from a human donor in good health (CMV status not recorded). Some clones in this sample may be carry-over from other donors' samples.

The V and J genes are TRBV29-1 and TRBJ2-5; TRBD1 matches 8 bases. The CDR3 consists of 13 residues. From germline, CDR1 is SQVTM and CDR2 ANQGSEA. V shed 6 bases, J shed 4 bases, and the junction held 7 bases outside the gene matches. The CDR3 loop reads CSVDRQGRETQYF. The DNA for the CDR3 is TGCAGCGTGGATAGACAGGGGAGAGAGACCCAGTACTTC.

V usage is TRBV6-2 or TRBV6-3 and J usage is TRBJ2-7; 7 nucleotides match TRBD1. The CDR3 runs 14 residues. Germline V gene data show CDR1 as MNHEY and CDR2 as SVGEGT. V trimming: 6 bases; J trimming: 5 bases; junction bases outside the gene matches: 10. The CDR3: CASRKTGVSDEQYF. CDR3 nucleotide sequence: TGTGCCAGCAGGAAAACAGGGGTGAGCGACGAGCAGTACTTC.

This clonotype was detected many times. CDR3 amino acids: CASSPPGPYGYTF. CDR3 sequence (DNA): TGTGCCAGCAGCCCTCCGGGGCCCTATGGCTACACCTTC. This sequence joins TRBV7-8 and TRBJ1-2, with D possibly TRBD1 on 5 matching bases. V dropped 5 bases and J dropped 4 bases, with 11 bases sitting between them. This CDR3 is 13 amino acids long. Germline lookup yields CDR1 SGHVS and CDR2 FQNEAQ. Using reference TRBV7-8 and TRBJ1-2 for the parts outside the CDR3, the full variable domain is GAGVSQSPRYKVAKRGQDVALRCDPISGHVSLFWYQQALGQGPEFLTYFQNEAQLDKSGLPSDRFFAERPEGSVSTLKIQRTQQEDSAVYLCASSPPGPYGYTFGSGTRLTVV.

The chain links TRBV28 to TRBJ2-1, with 9 positions matching TRBD2. The CDR3 spans 15 residues. CDR1 is MDHEN, CDR2 SYDVKM, per germline. The V gene end was trimmed by 3 bases and the J gene end by 4 bases; junction bases not matched to a gene: 4. DNA for the CDR3: TGTGCCAGCAGTTTTCCGACTAGCGGATACAATGAGCAGTTCTTC. Its translation: CASSFPTSGYNEQFF.

This chain links TRBV6-5 with TRBJ1-2; weak D call: TRBD1 (6 bases). Trimming took off 10 bases at V and 5 bases at J, with 23 bases between the two ends. Germline CDR1 is MNHEY and CDR2 is SVGAGI. The CDR3 consists of 15 residues. The CDR3 nucleotides read TGTGCCACCAGATCCAGGGGTTCCCCTTCTTATGGCTACACCTTC. The encoded protein is CATRSRGSPSYGYTF.

In the case of this clonotype: The junction shows a germline mismatch at one end, possibly a read error. The CDR3 bases are TGTGCCAGCAGTGAGCGGGGGGGCCTGAATGCGCAGTTCTTC. This encodes CASSERGGLNAQFF. V and J are TRBV2 and TRBJ2-1, with 9 nucleotides matching TRBD2. The CDR3 extends over 14 amino acids. CDR1 SNHLY and CDR2 FYNNEI come from the germline V gene.

The chain carries TRBV28 and TRBJ2-2; D ambiguous. The CDR3 has 15 residues. The ends were cut back, 5 bases at V and 4 bases at J, with 14 bases in the middle. The V gene's germline CDR1 is MDHEN and CDR2 SYDVKM. CDR3 bases: TGTGCCAGCAGTCCACCTCCACCCGGCACCGGGGAGCTGTTTTTT. Encoded protein: CASSPPPPGTGELFF.

Comment on this clonotype: Possible read error: a much larger clone is one base away. J is TRBJ1-1 and V is TRBV20-1; D gene uncertain. Per the germline V gene, CDR1 is DFQATT and CDR2 is SNEGSKA (reference sequence). The V gene lost 3 bases and the J gene lost 1 base, with 3 bases spanning the gap. The CDR3 is 11 residues long. The CDR3 DNA reads as TGCAGTGCTAGGGCGAACACTGAAGCTTTCTTT. Amino acid sequence: CSARANTEAFF.

A remark on this clonotype: Being one base from a much bigger clone, this may be a read error. The gene calls are TRBV7-2 and TRBJ1-1, with D maybe TRBD1 (5 bases). CDR1 is SGHTA, CDR2 FQGNSA, per germline. The CDR3 runs to 17 residues. The V and J ends lost 5 bases and 4 bases respectively, with 23 bases between them. For the CDR3, the DNA is TGTGCCAGCAGCCCACGAGGGGAGGAAATTCCTTCCACTGAAGCTTTCTTT. It encodes CASSPRGEEIPSTEAFF.

The rearrangement joins TRBV5-5 to TRBJ2-1, with 11 nucleotides matching TRBD2. Germline V gives CDR1 SGHKS, CDR2 YYEKEE (reference sequence). V was clipped by 4 bases and J by 7 bases; unmatched bases: 10. This CDR3 has 16 residues. DNA of the CDR3: TGTGCCAGCAGCGGGGCTACTAGCGGGAGATGGAATGAGCAGTTCTTC. Protein: CASSGATSGRWNEQFF. The full variable domain, with the rest looked up from reference TRBV5-5 and TRBJ2-1, is DAGVTQSPTHLIKTRGQQVTLRCSPISGHKSVSWYQQVLGQGPQFIFQYYEKEERGRGNFPDRFSARQFPNYSSELNVNALLLGDSALYLCASSGATSGRWNEQFFGPGTRLTVL.

This clonotype was found many times. The rearrangement links TRBV10-3 to TRBJ1-2; D remains ambiguous. Trimming cost V 3 bases and J 8 bases, with 10 bases left between them. Germline assignment: CDR1 ENHRY and CDR2 SYGVKD. The CDR3 is 12 residues long. The CDR3 sequence is CAISDQGGGYTF. The CDR3 DNA reads TGTGCCATCAGTGATCAAGGTGGCGGCTACACCTTC.

This clonotype was seen only a few times. V and J are TRBV19 and TRBJ1-6; D remains unclear. Trimming removed 5 bases at V and 8 bases at J, with 7 bases between. CDR3 length: 12 residues. Germline loops: CDR1 LNHDA, CDR2 SQIVND (reference sequence). This chain's CDR3 is CASSVGDSPLHF. CDR3 nucleotide sequence: TGTGCCAGTAGTGTGGGCGATTCACCCCTCCACTTT.

The table lists this clonotype with a few counts. The genes are TRBV2 and TRBJ1-2, with D tentatively TRBD1 (5 bases). The ends were cut back, 1 base at V and 8 bases at J, with 17 bases in the middle. The V gene's germline CDR1 is SNHLY and CDR2 FYNNEI. This CDR3 has 15 amino acids. CDR3 sequence reads: CASSEVTGAGGGYTF. CDR3 nucleotides: TGTGCCAGCAGTGAAGTTACTGGGGCAGGCGGGGGCTACACCTTC.

This clonotype has at least ten counts. Written as DNA, the CDR3 is TGTGCCAGCAGTTTTGTGGACAGGGGTGGCAATGAGCAGTTCTTC. Residues: CASSFVDRGGNEQFF. The chain employs TRBV28 and TRBJ2-1, with 9 bases aligning to TRBD1. CDR3 length equals 15 residues. V was pared by 3 bases and J by 6 bases, with 6 bases of the junction left unmatched. Germline V CDR1 and CDR2: MDHEN, SYDVKM.

This clonotype showed up just a few times. The genes are TRBV6-2 or TRBV6-3 and TRBJ2-3, with D perhaps TRBD1 (6 bases). V gave up 5 bases and J gave up 4 bases, with 16 bases separating them. This CDR3 contains 15 residues. Per germline, CDR1 MNHEY and CDR2 SVGEGT. Here the CDR3 DNA reads TGTGCCAGCAGTCTACCAACAGGGAGCGCAGATACGCAGTATTTT. Protein: CASSLPTGSADTQYF.

This clonotype was seen more than once but under ten times. The chain couples TRBV28 to TRBJ2-2; 7 bases line up with TRBD2. CDR1 is MDHEN, CDR2 SYDVKM, per germline. CDR3 length equals 18 residues. V lost 7 bases, J lost 3 bases, and 17 bases stayed unmatched. The CDR3 DNA reads as TGTGCCAGCACCCCTTACTCAGAAGCGGGACTGTACACCGGGGAGCTGTTTTTT. Its translation: CASTPYSEAGLYTGELFF.

The V and J genes are TRBV2 and TRBJ2-1; 12 nucleotides match TRBD2. This CDR3 contains 15 residues. The junction had 8 bases not matched to a gene; V was cut back by 6 bases and J by 8 bases. Germline assignment: CDR1 SNHLY and CDR2 FYNNEI. The CDR3 nucleotides are TGTGCCAGCAGGGTGGCTAGCGGGAGGGCGGATGAGCAGTTCTTC. It yields the protein CASRVASGRADEQFF.

This clonotype was observed at least ten times. The gene calls are TRBV12-3 or TRBV12-4 and TRBJ1-4; the D is unclear. V gave up 4 bases and J gave up 8 bases, with 14 bases separating them. The CDR3 spans 14 residues. CDR3 residues: CASSSRKGWEKLFF. CDR3 coding DNA: TGTGCCAGCAGTTCCCGGAAGGGATGGGAAAAACTGTTTTTT.

This clonotype showed up many times. This sequence joins TRBV7-3 and TRBJ2-2; TRBD2 matches at 11 bases. The length of the CDR3 is 16 residues. Germline CDR1 SGHTA, CDR2 FQGTGA. V shed 2 bases and J 7 bases; nucleotides not matched to a gene: 6. CDR3 region: CASSLSTSGVIGELFF. CDR3 nucleotides: TGTGCCAGCAGCTTATCGACTAGCGGGGTTATCGGGGAGCTGTTTTTT.

The genes are TRBV4-2 and TRBJ1-2; possibly TRBD1 for D (6 bases). This CDR3 is 14 amino acids long. V was trimmed by 4 bases and J by 1 base, leaving 10 bases between them. Per germline, CDR1 LGHNA and CDR2 YNFKEQ. The CDR3 DNA follows: TGTGCCAGCAGCCCCCGGACAGATAACTATGGCTACACCTTC. This encodes CASSPRTDNYGYTF.

Of note for this clonotype: At one of its ends the junction is not consistent with the germline gene, which may arise from a read error. The chain links TRBV2 to TRBJ1-2; possibly TRBD1 for D (5 bases). This CDR3 spans 11 amino acids. Germline loops: CDR1 SNHLY, CDR2 FYNNEI. CDR3 bases: TGTGCCAGCAACGACCGGGGCCCCATTGCCTTC. Amino acids: CASNDRGPIAF.

The chain couples TRBV7-3 to TRBJ2-2; possibly TRBD1 or TRBD2 for D (5 bases each). The V gene's germline CDR1 is SGHTA and CDR2 FQGTGA. The ends were cut back, 6 bases at V and 10 bases at J, with 12 bases in the middle. This CDR3 comprises 12 residues. For the CDR3, the DNA is TGTGCCAGCAGTCTCCCGGGGCAGGAGCTGTTTTTT. It is translated as CASSLPGQELFF.

This clonotype was seen only a few times. V usage is TRBV6-2 or TRBV6-3 and J usage is TRBJ1-1; D is undetermined. The germline V and J ends were trimmed by 4 bases and 4 bases, with 13 bases remaining between them. This CDR3 has 14 residues. Germline lookup yields CDR1 MNHEY and CDR2 SVGEGT. Here the CDR3 DNA reads TGTGCCAGCAGTTCCGGCGGGGTGCGCACTGAAGCTTTCTTT. This translates into CASSSGGVRTEAFF.

The DNA for the CDR3 is TGTGCCAGCAGTTACTCTACAGGGACCCAGTACTTC. Its protein is CASSYSTGTQYF. The chain couples TRBV6-2 or TRBV6-3 to TRBJ2-5, with D tentatively TRBD1 (5 bases). V was clipped by 0 bases and J by 7 bases, with 6 bases between them. There are 12 residues in the CDR3. Germline V gives CDR1 MNHEY, CDR2 SVGEGT.

This clonotype was seen more than once but under ten times. V usage is TRBV2 and J usage is TRBJ1-1; weak D call: TRBD1 (6 bases). V was cut by 2 bases and J by 1 base, with 11 bases left in between. Germline V gene data show CDR1 as SNHLY and CDR2 as FYNNEI. The length of the CDR3 is 15 residues. The CDR3 DNA reads as TGTGCCAGCAGTGAATCCCGGGGGGCGAACACTGAAGCTTTCTTT. It translates to CASSESRGANTEAFF.

V usage is TRBV20-1 and J usage is TRBJ2-1; D might be TRBD1 (5 bases). This CDR3 is 14 amino acids long. The ends were cut back, 0 bases at V and 3 bases at J, with 9 bases in the middle. Germline V gene lookup returns CDR1 DFQATT and CDR2 SNEGSKA (reference sequence). The CDR3 spells CSAREGALYNEQFF. The CDR3, as DNA: TGCAGTGCTAGAGAAGGGGCCCTCTACAATGAGCAGTTCTTC.

This chain uses TRBV3-1 with TRBJ2-2; D possibly corresponds to TRBD2 (6 bases). Germline V CDR1 and CDR2: LGHDT, YNNKEL (reference sequence). V lost 1 base, J lost 1 base, and 10 bases lay in between. This CDR3 comprises 16 residues. CDR3 sequence reads: CASSQVEAGNTGELFF. The CDR3 DNA is TGTGCCAGCAGCCAAGTCGAAGCGGGGAACACCGGGGAGCTGTTTTTT.

This clonotype was observed at least ten times. This chain links TRBV15 with TRBJ1-4; D unclear. There are 14 residues in the CDR3. Germline V CDR1 and CDR2: LNHNV, YYDKDF (reference sequence). With 1 base removed from V and 7 bases from J, the gap between germline ends came to 10 bases. The CDR3, as DNA: TGTGCCACCAGCAGAGGATGGGGTAGTGAAAAACTGTTTTTT. This encodes CATSRGWGSEKLFF. Drawing the rest from reference TRBV15 and TRBJ1-4, the complete variable domain is DAMVIQNPRYQVTQFGKPVTLSCSQTLNHNVMYWYQQKSSQAPKLLFHYYDKDFNNEADTPDNFQSRRPNTSFCFLDIRSPGLGDTAMYLCATSRGWGSEKLFFGSGTQLSVL.

The V call is TRBV14, the J call TRBJ2-1; tentatively, D is TRBD2 (5 bases). Germline V gives CDR1 SGHDN, CDR2 FVKESK. Trimming left V 4 bases short and J 8 bases short, with 12 bases between. This CDR3 contains 13 residues. The CDR3 loop reads CASSPYRADEQFF. In nucleotides, the CDR3 is TGTGCCAGCAGCCCCTACCGAGCGGATGAGCAGTTCTTC.